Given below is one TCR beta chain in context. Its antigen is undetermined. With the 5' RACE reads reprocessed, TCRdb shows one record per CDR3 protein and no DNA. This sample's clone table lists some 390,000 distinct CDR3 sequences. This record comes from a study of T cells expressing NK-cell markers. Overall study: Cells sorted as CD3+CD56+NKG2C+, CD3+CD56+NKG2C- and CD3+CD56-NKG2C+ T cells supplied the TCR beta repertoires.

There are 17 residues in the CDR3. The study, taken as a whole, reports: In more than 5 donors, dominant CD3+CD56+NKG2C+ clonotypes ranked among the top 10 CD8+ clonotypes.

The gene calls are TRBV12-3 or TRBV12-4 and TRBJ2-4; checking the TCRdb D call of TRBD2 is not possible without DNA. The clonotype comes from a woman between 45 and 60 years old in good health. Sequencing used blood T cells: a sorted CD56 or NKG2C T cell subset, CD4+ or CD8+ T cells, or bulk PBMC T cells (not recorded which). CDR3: CASSFRRLAEAKNIQYF.